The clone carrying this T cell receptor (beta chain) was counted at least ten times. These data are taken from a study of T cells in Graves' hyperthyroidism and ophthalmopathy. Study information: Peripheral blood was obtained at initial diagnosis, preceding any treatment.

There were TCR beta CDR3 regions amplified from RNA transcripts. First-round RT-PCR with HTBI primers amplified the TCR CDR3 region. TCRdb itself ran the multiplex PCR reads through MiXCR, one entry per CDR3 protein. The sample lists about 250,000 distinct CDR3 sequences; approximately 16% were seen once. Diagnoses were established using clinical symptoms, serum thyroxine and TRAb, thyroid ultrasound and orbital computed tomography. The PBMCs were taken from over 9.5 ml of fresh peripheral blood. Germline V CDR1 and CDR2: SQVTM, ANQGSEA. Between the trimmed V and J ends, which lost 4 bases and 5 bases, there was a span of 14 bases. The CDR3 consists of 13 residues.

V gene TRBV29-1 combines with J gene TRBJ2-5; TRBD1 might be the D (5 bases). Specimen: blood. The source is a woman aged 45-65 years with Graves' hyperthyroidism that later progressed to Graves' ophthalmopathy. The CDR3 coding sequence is TGCAGCGTTGGACAGCAAAGACTGGAGACCCAGTACTTC. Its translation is CSVGQQRLETQYF.